Below, 19 T cell receptor beta chains from the same sample are listed, as sequenced in a study of T-cell memory formation after mild COVID-19. TCRdb itself ran the 5' RACE reads through MiXCR, one entry per CDR3 protein. The table shows 350,000 to 500,000 distinct CDR3 sequences, with approximately 19% occurring only once. Sequencing used PBMCs or a T cell subset sorted from them (not recorded which). These receptors came from a man between 18 and 29 years old who had mild COVID-19 (a few samples of this study predate the infection). Cell type and time point are not known.

V is TRBV19 and J is TRBJ2-5; D call uncertain. CDR1 is LNHDA, CDR2 SQIVND, per germline (reference sequence). The CDR3 spans 13 residues. The V gene lost 6 bases and the J gene lost 5 bases, with 13 bases spanning the gap. The CDR3 bases are TGTGCCAGTAGCCCGGCAGGACGGGAGACCCAGTACTTC. This sequence encodes CASSPAGRETQYF.

This clonotype was seen only a few times. V gene TRBV7-9 combines with J gene TRBJ1-4; D gene unclear. V was shortened by 2 bases and J by 7 bases, with 17 bases between the two germline ends. Germline values: CDR1 SEHNR, CDR2 FQNEAQ (reference sequence). The CDR3 contains 16 residues. Here the CDR3 reads CASSLSLPAGGEKLFF. For the CDR3, the DNA is TGTGCCAGCAGCTTATCTTTACCCGCCGGAGGTGAAAAACTGTTTTTT. Full variable domain (remainder filled in from reference TRBV7-9 and TRBJ1-4): DTGVSQNPRHKITKRGQNVTFRCDPISEHNRLYWYRQTLGQGPEFLTYFQNEAQLEKSRLLSDRFSAERPKGSFSTLEIQRTEQGDSAMYLCASSLSLPAGGEKLFFGSGTQLSVL.

The chain uses TRBV20-1 and TRBJ2-7, with 7 bases fitting TRBD1. Per the germline V gene, CDR1 is DFQATT and CDR2 is SNEGSKA (reference sequence). With 2 bases clipped from V and 1 base from J, the junction kept 8 bases outside the gene matches. This CDR3 has 15 residues. For the CDR3, the DNA is TGCAGTGCTAGATCGGGGACAGAAGCATCCTACGAGCAGTACTTC. Amino acids: CSARSGTEASYEQYF.

This clonotype was detected a few times. V and J are TRBV20-1 and TRBJ2-7; D possibly corresponds to TRBD1 (6 bases). The CDR3 runs 13 residues. The V and J ends lost 6 bases and 2 bases respectively, with 14 bases between them. CDR1 is DFQATT and CDR2 is SNEGSKA in the germline V gene (reference sequence). The CDR3 sequence is CSATEQGTYEQYF. CDR3 DNA: TGCAGTGCCACAGAACAGGGAACCTACGAGCAGTACTTC.

This clonotype has more than one count but fewer than ten. The chain uses TRBV11-2 and TRBJ1-5, with D possibly TRBD1 on 6 matching bases. Trimming took off 3 bases at V and 2 bases at J, with 11 bases between the two ends. Germline CDR1 reads SGHAT; CDR2 reads FQNNGV. CDR3 length equals 15 residues. The CDR3 region has the DNA TGTGCCAGCAGCTTCGGGGGCGCAGGCAATCAGCCCCAGCATTTT. Translation: CASSFGGAGNQPQHF.

This clonotype showed up just a few times. The V call is TRBV7-2, the J call TRBJ2-1; tentative D call: TRBD1 (5 bases). V was clipped by 1 base and J by 11 bases, with 18 bases between them. Germline V CDR1 and CDR2: SGHTA, FQGNSA. The CDR3 is 15 amino acids. The CDR3 region is CASSLGRAWAGKQFF. The CDR3 DNA is TGTGCCAGCAGCTTAGGCAGGGCCTGGGCAGGTAAGCAGTTCTTC.

This chain uses TRBV20-1 with TRBJ2-2, with D possibly matching TRBD1 (6 bases). The CDR3 is 14 amino acids. Trimming took off 2 bases at V and 5 bases at J, with 12 bases between the two ends. Germline V gives CDR1 DFQATT, CDR2 SNEGSKA (reference sequence). The CDR3 DNA is TGCAGTGCTAGATTTGCCAGGGGTACCGGGGAGCTGTTTTTT. It is translated as CSARFARGTGELFF.

The genes are TRBV5-1 and TRBJ1-3; D gene uncertain. Between the trimmed V and J ends, which lost 0 bases and 0 bases, there was a span of 10 bases. The CDR3 has 16 residues. Germline loops: CDR1 SGHRS, CDR2 YFSETQ. CDR3 in amino acids: CASSLVSGDSGNTIYF. For the CDR3, the DNA is TGCGCCAGCAGCTTGGTGAGCGGGGACTCTGGAAACACCATATATTTT.

The chain has TRBV24-1 and TRBJ2-3; D may be TRBD1 (6 bases). Trimming took 12 bases from V and 4 from J, leaving 13 bases between them. Germline values: CDR1 KGHDR, CDR2 SFDVKD. CDR3 size: 12 residues. The CDR3, as DNA: TGTGCCTCACAGGGTTCCCCAGATACGCAGTATTTT. This translates into CASQGSPDTQYF.

The chain combines TRBV12-3 or TRBV12-4 with TRBJ2-5; maybe TRBD2 (7 bases). This CDR3 spans 15 amino acids. Trimming took 5 bases from V and 5 from J, leaving 18 bases between them. CDR3 amino acids: CASSRGGGLRETQYF. CDR3 nucleotide sequence: TGTGCCAGCAGTCGCGGCGGGGGCCTCCGGGAGACCCAGTACTTC.

The rearrangement uses TRBV28 and TRBJ2-6, with a possible D match to TRBD1 (6 bases). Deletions cut 8 bases from V and 9 bases from J, with 14 bases between. Germline values: CDR1 MDHEN, CDR2 SYDVKM. This CDR3 has 13 amino acids. Written as DNA, the CDR3 is TGTGCCAGCCGGAATAGGGACAACAACGTCCTGACTTTC. The encoded protein is CASRNRDNNVLTF. The entire variable domain, with the rest obtained from reference TRBV28 and TRBJ2-6, is as follows: DVKVTQSSRYLVKRTGEKVFLECVQDMDHENMFWYRQDPGLGLRLIYFSYDVKMKEKGDIPEGYSVSREKKERFSLILESASTNQTSMYLCASRNRDNNVLTFGAGSRLTVL.

This clonotype was observed a few times. The chain is built from TRBV5-1 and TRBJ2-4; D may match TRBD1 or TRBD2 (5 bases each). Trimming stripped 0 bases from V and 0 bases from J, with 7 bases between. This CDR3 contains 15 residues. CDR1 is SGHRS and CDR2 is YFSETQ in the germline V gene. CDR3 region: CASSLGGTAKNIQYF. In DNA form, the CDR3 reads TGCGCCAGCAGCTTGGGGGGGACAGCCAAAAACATTCAGTACTTC.

The chain links TRBV7-9 to TRBJ2-1, with D possibly matching TRBD2 (5 bases). The CDR3 is made up of 13 amino acids. The ends were cut back, 6 bases at V and 13 bases at J, with 19 bases in the middle. From germline, CDR1 is SEHNR and CDR2 FQNEAQ (reference sequence). This chain's CDR3 is CASRNNRVREQFF. The CDR3 nucleotides read TGTGCCAGCAGAAACAATAGGGTGAGGGAACAGTTCTTC.

The chain couples TRBV11-2 to TRBJ2-5; maybe TRBD1 (5 bases). V was clipped by 4 bases and J by 5 bases, with 11 bases between them. Germline lookup yields CDR1 SGHAT and CDR2 FQNNGV. This CDR3 has 13 residues. DNA of the CDR3: TGTGCCAGCAGCTCAGGGTCAAGGGAGACCCAGTACTTC. It specifies CASSSGSRETQYF. The full variable domain, completed using reference TRBV11-2 and TRBJ2-5, is EAGVAQSPRYKIIEKRQSVAFWCNPISGHATLYWYQQILGQGPKLLIQFQNNGVVDDSQLPKDRFSAERLKGVDSTLKIQPAKLEDSAVYLCASSSGSRETQYFGPGTRLLVL.

This clonotype was seen repeatedly, ten times or more. The gene calls are TRBV19 and TRBJ2-1, with D perhaps TRBD1 (5 bases). The CDR3 runs to 12 residues. V was cut by 2 bases and J by 6 bases, with 5 bases left in between. Germline CDR1 LNHDA, CDR2 SQIVND (reference sequence). The CDR3 region has the DNA TGTGCCAGTAGTATACAGGGCAATGAGCAGTTCTTC. Translated, it gives CASSIQGNEQFF.

The chain uses TRBV20-1 and TRBJ2-7; 8 bases fit TRBD2. The V gene end was trimmed by 1 base and the J gene end by 6 bases; junction bases not matched to a gene: 11. Germline CDR1 and CDR2: DFQATT and SNEGSKA (reference sequence). CDR3 length: 15 residues. CDR3 sequence: CSARGVSGVGLEQYF. Written as DNA, the CDR3 is TGCAGTGCTAGAGGTGTTAGCGGGGTAGGTCTCGAGCAGTACTTC.

This chain links TRBV7-7 with TRBJ2-3; D assignment may be TRBD1 or TRBD2 (5 bases each). Deletions cut 5 bases from V and 4 bases from J, with 10 bases between. Per the germline V gene, CDR1 is SSHAT and CDR2 is FNYEAQ (reference sequence). The CDR3 is made up of 13 amino acids. CDR3 in amino acids: CASSVRDADTQYF. As DNA, the CDR3 is TGTGCCAGCAGCGTCCGGGACGCAGATACGCAGTATTTT.

This clonotype was counted at least ten times. The genes are TRBV7-9 and TRBJ1-3, with D hard to call. This CDR3 is built from 12 residues. Trimming removed 1 base at V and 4 bases at J, with 2 bases between. The germline V gene encodes CDR1 SEHNR and CDR2 FQNEAQ (reference sequence). CDR3 bases: TGTGCCAGCAGCTTAGAGGGAAACACCATATATTTT. It codes for CASSLEGNTIYF.

Only a few counts were recorded for this clonotype. The chain links TRBV11-2 to TRBJ1-2; a possible D gene is TRBD1 (5 bases). Germline V lookup: CDR1 SGHAT, CDR2 FQNNGV. Trimming removed 1 base at V and 8 bases at J, with 11 bases between. This CDR3 is 13 amino acids long. The CDR3 DNA reads TGTGCCAGCAGCTTAGTGGGACTGCAGGGCTACACCTTC. Translating it yields CASSLVGLQGYTF.